This T cell receptor (beta chain) was profiled in a study of T cells and copy number aberrations in small-cell lung cancer. Study findings and constraints: Adjacent lung showed higher T-cell richness and clonality than tumors; density difference nonsignificant.

Each donor had smoking or heavy second-hand smoke exposure. This clone was observed a single time. Antigen: not known. The protocol was immunoSEQ multiplex PCR, while the TCRdb copy is restricted to in-frame clones and leaves out a portion. The data show under 150 clones, 85% to 95% seen once. The germline gives CDR1 SEHNR, CDR2 FQNEAQ (reference sequence). V dropped 5 bases and J dropped 0 bases, with 14 bases sitting between them. CDR3 length equals 17 residues. The J gene is TRBJ2-6, the V gene TRBV7-9; weak D call: TRBD2 (6 bases). This TCR derives from a woman aged 50 to 60 with small cell lung cancer. The source material was tumor tissue. The CDR3 sequence is CASSEGLSSSGANVLTF. DNA for the CDR3: TGTGCCAGCAGCGAGGGACTTTCGAGCTCTGGGGCCAACGTCCTGACTTTC.